The clone carrying this T cell receptor beta chain turned up a few times. The CDR3 is 16 amino acids. The V gene lost 2 bases and the J gene lost 0 bases, with 13 bases spanning the gap. This sample is drawn from a study of T cells after yellow fever vaccination. TCRdb called the 5' RACE reads again in MiXCR, with one record for every CDR3 protein. This repertoire shows about 68,000 distinct CDR3 sequences, less than 8.5% found once; its top ten account for 37%. Sequencing was performed on CD8+ T cells sorted from PBMCs, taken approximately 47 days after the first yellow fever vaccination. This chain uses TRBV12-3 or TRBV12-4 with TRBJ1-1; weak D call: TRBD1 (6 bases). The receptor comes from a man aged 18 to 30 who received the YFV17D yellow fever vaccine. DNA of the CDR3: TGTGCCAGCAGTTTAAGGCGAGGACAGATGAACACTGAAGCTTTCTTT. This codes for CASSLRRGQMNTEAFF.